The clone carrying this T cell receptor (beta chain) showed up many times. What it binds is unknown. This sample was taken from a study of T cells in Graves' hyperthyroidism and ophthalmopathy. Overall study results and limits: Blood also held most thyroid clonotypes expanded beyond 0.001. The model forecast ophthalmopathy, anticipating it by a median about 7 months before onset.

RNA transcripts served as the template for amplifying TCR beta CDR3 regions. RT-PCR in the first round (using the HTBI primer set) targeted the TCR CDR3. TCRdb re-called the multiplex PCR reads with MiXCR, one entry per CDR3 protein. This table has about 360,000 distinct CDR3 sequences, about 13% appearing once. Hyperthyroidism had been newly diagnosed in patients aged 18 to 65, and its duration was under 2 months. PBMCs were collected from a roughly 9.7 ml volume of fresh peripheral blood. Sample: blood. This TCR came from a woman younger than 30 with Graves' hyperthyroidism.

The CDR3 coding sequence is TGTGCCAGCAGCCAAGGGGGGCAGGACTATGGCTACACCTTC. The encoded protein is CASSQGGQDYGYTF. The chain recombines TRBV3-1 with TRBJ1-2, with D possibly matching TRBD1 (6 bases). The CDR3 extends over 14 amino acids. Trimming pared 1 base from V and 3 bases from J, leaving 9 bases between. Germline CDR1 reads LGHDT; CDR2 reads YNNKEL (reference sequence).